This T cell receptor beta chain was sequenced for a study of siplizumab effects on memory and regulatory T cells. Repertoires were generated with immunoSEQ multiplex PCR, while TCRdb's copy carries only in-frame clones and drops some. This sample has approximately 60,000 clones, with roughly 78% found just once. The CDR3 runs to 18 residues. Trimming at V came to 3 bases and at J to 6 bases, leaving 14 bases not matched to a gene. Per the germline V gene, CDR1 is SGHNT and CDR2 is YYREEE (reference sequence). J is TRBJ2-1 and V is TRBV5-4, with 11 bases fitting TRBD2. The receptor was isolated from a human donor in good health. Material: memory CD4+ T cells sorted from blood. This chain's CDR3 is CASSSRTSGFPTSNEQFF. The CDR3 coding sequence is TGTGCCAGCAGCTCAAGGACTAGCGGGTTCCCAACCAGCAATGAGCAGTTCTTC.